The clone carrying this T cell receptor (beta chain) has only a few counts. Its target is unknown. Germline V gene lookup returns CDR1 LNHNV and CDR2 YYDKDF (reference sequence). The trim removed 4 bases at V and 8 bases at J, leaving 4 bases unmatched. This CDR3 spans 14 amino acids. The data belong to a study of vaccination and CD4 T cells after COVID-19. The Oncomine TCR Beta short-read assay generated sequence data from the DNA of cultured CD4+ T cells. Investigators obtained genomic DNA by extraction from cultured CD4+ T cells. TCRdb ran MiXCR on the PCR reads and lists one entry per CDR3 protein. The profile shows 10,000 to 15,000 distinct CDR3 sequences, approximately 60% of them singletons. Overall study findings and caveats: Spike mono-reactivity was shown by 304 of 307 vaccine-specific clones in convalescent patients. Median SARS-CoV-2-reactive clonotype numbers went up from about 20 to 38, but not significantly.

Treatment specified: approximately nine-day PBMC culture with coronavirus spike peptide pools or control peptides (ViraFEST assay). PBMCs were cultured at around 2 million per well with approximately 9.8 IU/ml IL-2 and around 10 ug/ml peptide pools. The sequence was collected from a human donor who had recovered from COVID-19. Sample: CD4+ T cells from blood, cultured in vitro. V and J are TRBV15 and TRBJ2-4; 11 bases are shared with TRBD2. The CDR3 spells CATSNSGRGYIQYF. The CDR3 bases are TGTGCCACCAGCAATAGCGGGAGGGGGTACATTCAGTACTTC.